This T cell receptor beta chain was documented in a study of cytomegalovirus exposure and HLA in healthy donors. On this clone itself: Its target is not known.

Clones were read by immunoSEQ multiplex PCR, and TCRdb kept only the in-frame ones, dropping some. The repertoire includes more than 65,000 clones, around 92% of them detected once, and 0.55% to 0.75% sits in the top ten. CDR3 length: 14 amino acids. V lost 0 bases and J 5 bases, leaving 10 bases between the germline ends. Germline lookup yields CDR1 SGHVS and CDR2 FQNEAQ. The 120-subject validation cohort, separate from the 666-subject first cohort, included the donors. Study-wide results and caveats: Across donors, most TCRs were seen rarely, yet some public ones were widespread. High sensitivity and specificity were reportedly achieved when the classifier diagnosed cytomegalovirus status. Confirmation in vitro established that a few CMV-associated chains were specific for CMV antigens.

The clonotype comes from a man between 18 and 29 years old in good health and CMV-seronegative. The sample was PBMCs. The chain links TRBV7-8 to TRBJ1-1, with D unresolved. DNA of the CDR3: TGTGCCAGCAGCTTAGCGGTCGGGTGGACTGAAGCTTTCTTT. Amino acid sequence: CASSLAVGWTEAFF. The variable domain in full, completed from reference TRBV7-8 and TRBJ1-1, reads GAGVSQSPRYKVAKRGQDVALRCDPISGHVSLFWYQQALGQGPEFLTYFQNEAQLDKSGLPSDRFFAERPEGSVSTLKIQRTQQEDSAVYLCASSLAVGWTEAFFGQGTRLTVV.